These 5 T cell receptor beta chains originate from one sample sequenced in a study of neurological immune-mediated disorders. MiXCR, applied by TCRdb to the 5' RACE reads, yields one record per CDR3 protein. The sample lists roughly 61,000 distinct CDR3 sequences, about 10% seen once, with less than 8% in the top ten. The sample's time point: longitudinal time-point 1 (baseline). Input material: PBMCs. The receptors come from a male donor with HTLV-1-associated myelopathy (HAM/TSP).

This clonotype was observed many times. The V gene is TRBV15, the J gene TRBJ1-2; 12 bases fit TRBD1. V lost 5 bases to trimming and J lost 2 bases; unmatched junction nucleotides: 9. This CDR3 is built from 17 residues. Germline assignment: CDR1 LNHNV and CDR2 YYDKDF (reference sequence). The CDR3 region has the DNA TGTGCCACCAGCCTTGGGGGACAGGGGGCTAGAAACTATGGCTACACCTTC. Its translation: CATSLGGQGARNYGYTF.

This clonotype has a count of ten or more. V gene TRBV7-9 combines with J gene TRBJ2-4; 12 positions agree with TRBD2. With V trimmed by 4 bases and J by 8 bases, 9 bases remained unmatched. This CDR3 comprises 16 residues. In germline, CDR1 is SEHNR, CDR2 FQNEAQ (reference sequence). The CDR3 coding sequence is TGTGCCAGCAGCTACCCGACTAGCGGGGGCTCAGACATTCAGTACTTC. Translated: CASSYPTSGGSDIQYF.

The table lists this clonotype with many counts. The rearrangement links TRBV3-1 to TRBJ2-1; D not resolved. The CDR3 runs to 15 residues. V was shortened by 0 bases and J by 2 bases, with 8 bases between the two germline ends. Germline CDR1 LGHDT, CDR2 YNNKEL (reference sequence). The CDR3 DNA reads TGTGCCAGCAGCCAAGATGTAGGAACCTACAATGAGCAGTTCTTC. Its translation: CASSQDVGTYNEQFF.

This clonotype was observed at least ten times. This rearrangement joins TRBV27 to TRBJ2-1, with 7 bases matching TRBD1. Germline V gives CDR1 MNHEY, CDR2 SMNVEV (reference sequence). After removal of 4 bases from V and 4 bases from J, the junction contained 7 bases not matched to a gene. The CDR3 is 15 amino acids. In nucleotides, the CDR3 is TGTGCCAGCAGTTCCTCCGGGACAGAATACAATGAGCAGTTCTTC. This codes for CASSSSGTEYNEQFF.

This clonotype was detected ten times or more. The chain links TRBV20-1 to TRBJ2-1; 15 bases are a match to TRBD2. CDR1 DFQATT and CDR2 SNEGSKA come from the germline V gene (reference sequence). Trimming at V came to 7 bases and at J to 8 bases, leaving 6 bases not matched to a gene. CDR3 size: 14 residues. CDR3 sequence (DNA): TGCAGTGGAACAGGACTAGCGGGGGGGGATGAGCAGTTCTTC. This sequence encodes CSGTGLAGGDEQFF.